The T cell receptor beta chain under discussion was sequenced for a study of T cell responses to AZD1222 COVID-19 vaccine. Study-wide points: There were mostly white British donors and more females than males, and clonal diversity was possibly underestimated. There were repertoire samples only from the period after the peak T cell response. Reports indicate that nearly half of spike-specific TCRs are directed at unmutated variant regions.

Clones were read by immunoSEQ multiplex PCR, and TCRdb kept only the in-frame ones, dropping some. The data show about 31,000 clones, roughly 90% seen once. V was pared by 4 bases and J by 3 bases, with 16 bases between. The V gene's germline CDR1 is LNHDA and CDR2 SQIVND (reference sequence). CDR3 length equals 15 residues. Of note for this clone: The antigen remains unidentified.

The J gene is TRBJ2-7, the V gene TRBV19; D may be TRBD1 (6 bases). The TCR sequence derives from an adult who received the AZD1222 COVID-19 vaccine. This material consisted of peripheral blood, taken 28 days after the second AZD1222 dose. In DNA, the CDR3 is TGTGCCAGTAGTACCATACAGGGAAACGACTACGAGCAGTACTTC. Translated: CASSTIQGNDYEQYF.